The sequence of this T cell receptor beta chain was determined in a study of human T cells and chemical hapten exposure. About the study: Patients, mostly women, had alopecia areata, alopecia totalis or alopecia universalis.

V dropped 5 bases and J dropped 0 bases, with 12 bases sitting between them. CDR1 and CDR2 (germline): LNHNV, YYDKDF (reference sequence). This CDR3 region has 15 residues. Time point of the sample: pre-sensitization, week 0. Treatment: therapeutic diphenylcyclopropenone sensitization with weekly scalp DPC. This clonotype was counted between two and nine times. The library tagged individual cDNA molecules with unique molecular identifiers. TCRdb redid the calling of the RACE reads with MiXCR, one entry per CDR3 protein. The sample consists of more than 85,000 distinct CDR3 sequences, roughly 8.5% of them appearing once.

The TCR sequence derives from a man aged 40-49 years with alopecia areata. Some clones in this sample may be carry-over from other donors' samples. The rearrangement uses TRBV15 and TRBJ2-3; a possible D gene is TRBD2 (6 bases). The sample in question was whole blood, obtained in connection with sensitization to the hapten diphenylcyclopropenone (DPC). The CDR3 sequence: CATSVRDSSTDTQYF. Written as DNA, the CDR3 is TGTGCCACCAGCGTGCGGGACTCTAGCACAGATACGCAGTATTTT.